Listed below are T cell receptor beta chains from one sample, sequenced in a study of cytomegalovirus exposure and HLA in healthy donors. Some clones are missing from TCRdb's copy, which holds only in-frame ones; the method was immunoSEQ multiplex PCR. Of 95,000 to 150,000 clones detected, around three quarters appear once; the ten largest clones hold 0.95% to 1.5%. The sequencing sample was made of PBMCs. The source is a female donor in good health and CMV-seronegative. The CDR3 runs from the conserved cysteine through the conserved F or W. D genes are given only for firm matches. A row's size may be missing; if present it is once, few, many or a size class.

d_call: TRBD1
v_call: TRBV19
j_call: TRBJ2-7
clone_size: NA
cdr3_aa: CASSVRGETGAYEQYF
cdr3_nt: TGTGCCAGTAGTGTTCGAGGGGAGACAGGGGCCTACGAGCAGTACTTC

d_call: TRBD1
v_call: TRBV5-1
j_call: TRBJ1-2
clone_size: NA
cdr3_aa: CASSLVSGPGQGARYGYTF
cdr3_nt: TGCGCCAGCAGCTTGGTATCAGGACCGGGACAGGGGGCGCGATATGGCTACACCTTC

d_call: NA
v_call: TRBV7-8
j_call: TRBJ1-1
clone_size: NA
cdr3_aa: CASSLVVPPGTEAFF
cdr3_nt: TGTGCCAGCAGCTTGGTGGTCCCCCCGGGGACTGAAGCTTTCTTT

d_call: TRBD1
v_call: TRBV9
j_call: TRBJ2-5
clone_size: NA
cdr3_aa: CASSGESGGEETQYF
cdr3_nt: TGTGCCAGCAGCGGAGAGTCAGGGGGCGAAGAGACCCAGTACTTC

d_call: TRBD1
v_call: TRBV19
j_call: TRBJ1-4
clone_size: NA
cdr3_aa: CASSGSGTGEEKLFF
cdr3_nt: TGTGCCAGTAGTGGATCCGGGACAGGGGAGGAAAAACTGTTTTTT

d_call: TRBD2
v_call: TRBV9
j_call: TRBJ2-7
clone_size: NA
cdr3_aa: CASSVAGTRSYEQYF
cdr3_nt: TGTGCCAGCAGCGTAGCCGGGACTAGATCCTACGAGCAGTACTTC

d_call: TRBD2
v_call: TRBV5-4
j_call: TRBJ2-1
clone_size: few
cdr3_aa: CASSRRTSGNEQFF
cdr3_nt: TGTGCCAGCAGCCGCCGGACTAGCGGAAATGAGCAGTTCTTC

d_call: NA
v_call: TRBV6-4
j_call: TRBJ2-2
clone_size: NA
cdr3_aa: CASSRDWEAGELFF
cdr3_nt: TGTGCCAGCAGCCGGGACTGGGAAGCCGGGGAGCTGTTTTTT

d_call: TRBD2
v_call: TRBV2
j_call: TRBJ2-7
clone_size: NA
cdr3_aa: CASRPEGLASYEQYF
cdr3_nt: TGTGCCAGCAGACCTGAGGGACTAGCATCCTACGAGCAGTACTTC

d_call: NA
v_call: TRBV30
j_call: TRBJ2-1
clone_size: NA
cdr3_aa: CAWSGQGPNEQFF
cdr3_nt: TGTGCCTGGAGTGGGCAGGGCCCCAATGAGCAGTTCTTC

d_call: NA
v_call: TRBV5-1
j_call: TRBJ1-2
clone_size: NA
cdr3_aa: CASSFGRVNYGYTF
cdr3_nt: TGCGCCAGCAGCTTCGGCAGGGTAAACTATGGCTACACCTTC

d_call: TRBD1
v_call: TRBV30
j_call: TRBJ1-1
clone_size: few
cdr3_aa: CAWIYTGQGIVRTEAFF
cdr3_nt: TGTGCCTGGATCTATACGGGACAGGGGATCGTCCGTACTGAAGCTTTCTTT

d_call: NA
v_call: TRBV4-1
j_call: TRBJ1-6
clone_size: NA
cdr3_aa: CASSLGSVPSPLHF
cdr3_nt: TGCGCCAGCAGCCTGGGTAGCGTTCCGTCACCCCTCCACTTT

d_call: TRBD1
v_call: TRBV4-1
j_call: TRBJ1-1
clone_size: NA
cdr3_aa: CASSPRDRGRETEAFF
cdr3_nt: TGCGCCAGCAGCCCCCGGGACAGGGGGCGCGAAACTGAAGCTTTCTTT

d_call: NA
v_call: TRBV6-1
j_call: TRBJ2-5
clone_size: NA
cdr3_aa: CASREEGANQETQYF
cdr3_nt: TGTGCCAGCAGGGAGGAGGGGGCGAACCAAGAGACCCAGTACTTC

d_call: TRBD1
v_call: TRBV29-1
j_call: TRBJ2-1
clone_size: NA
cdr3_aa: CSVPAGTGDGDEQFF
cdr3_nt: TGCAGCGTCCCAGCCGGGACAGGGGATGGCGATGAGCAGTTCTTC

d_call: TRBD2
v_call: TRBV25-1
j_call: TRBJ2-3
clone_size: NA
cdr3_aa: CASSGTSGGLTDTQYF
cdr3_nt: TGTGCCAGCAGTGGGACTAGCGGGGGCCTCACAGATACGCAGTATTTT

d_call: TRBD1
v_call: TRBV6-1
j_call: TRBJ1-1
clone_size: NA
cdr3_aa: CASRLDRVFPEAFF
cdr3_nt: TGTGCCAGCAGGTTGGACAGGGTGTTCCCTGAAGCTTTCTTT

d_call: TRBD1
v_call: TRBV9
j_call: TRBJ2-7
clone_size: NA
cdr3_aa: CASSVRGGQGVFEQYF
cdr3_nt: TGTGCCAGCAGCGTAAGAGGGGGACAGGGTGTTTTCGAGCAGTACTTC

d_call: NA
v_call: TRBV7-9
j_call: TRBJ1-1
clone_size: few
cdr3_aa: CASSLGDPQVTEAFF
cdr3_nt: TGTGCCAGCAGCTTAGGTGACCCACAGGTGACGGAAGCTTTCTTT

d_call: TRBD2
v_call: TRBV6-1
j_call: TRBJ2-1
clone_size: NA
cdr3_aa: CASSEASSGRYEQFF
cdr3_nt: TGTGCCAGCAGTGAAGCGAGTAGCGGGAGATATGAGCAGTTCTTC

d_call: TRBD1
v_call: TRBV6-5
j_call: TRBJ2-2
clone_size: NA
cdr3_aa: CASSRGTGSTGELFF
cdr3_nt: TGTGCCAGCAGTAGGGGGACAGGGAGCACCGGGGAGCTGTTTTTT

d_call: TRBD2
v_call: TRBV9
j_call: TRBJ2-3
clone_size: NA
cdr3_aa: CASSVDGTRTDTQYF
cdr3_nt: TGTGCCAGCAGCGTAGACGGGACTAGGACAGATACGCAGTATTTT

d_call: NA
v_call: TRBV5-4
j_call: TRBJ1-1
clone_size: few
cdr3_aa: CASSLRGMNTEAFF
cdr3_nt: TGTGCCAGCAGCTTGAGGGGTATGAACACTGAAGCTTTCTTT

d_call: TRBD2
v_call: TRBV5-1
j_call: TRBJ2-3
clone_size: NA
cdr3_aa: CASSPASGSLSDTQYF
cdr3_nt: TGCGCCAGCAGCCCGGCTAGCGGGAGTTTGTCAGATACGCAGTATTTT

d_call: NA
v_call: TRBV19
j_call: TRBJ2-5
clone_size: NA
cdr3_aa: CASSYGGSNQETQYF
cdr3_nt: TGTGCCAGTAGTTACGGCGGGTCCAACCAAGAGACCCAGTACTTC

d_call: TRBD1
v_call: TRBV5-4
j_call: TRBJ2-6
clone_size: NA
cdr3_aa: CASSAGTGRLSGANVLTF
cdr3_nt: TGTGCCAGCAGTGCCGGGACAGGGCGTCTCTCTGGGGCCAACGTCCTGACTTTC

d_call: TRBD1
v_call: TRBV9
j_call: TRBJ1-2
clone_size: few
cdr3_aa: CASSVETGTNYGYTF
cdr3_nt: TGTGCCAGCAGCGTAGAGACAGGGACGAACTATGGCTACACCTTC

d_call: TRBD1
v_call: TRBV14
j_call: TRBJ1-2
clone_size: NA
cdr3_aa: CASSQVWDRGRTNYGYTF
cdr3_nt: TGTGCCAGCAGCCAAGTCTGGGACAGGGGGCGGACTAACTATGGCTACACCTTC

d_call: NA
v_call: TRBV7-9
j_call: TRBJ2-2
clone_size: NA
cdr3_aa: CASSLALRGSDAGELFF
cdr3_nt: TGTGCCAGCAGCTTAGCGCTTAGGGGGTCGGACGCCGGGGAGCTGTTTTTT

d_call: NA
v_call: TRBV2
j_call: TRBJ1-5
clone_size: NA
cdr3_aa: CASSEPAGRSQPQHF
cdr3_nt: TGTGCCAGCAGTGAACCGGCAGGTAGAAGTCAGCCCCAGCATTTT

d_call: TRBD1
v_call: TRBV18
j_call: TRBJ1-1
clone_size: NA
cdr3_aa: CASSPRDSAKNTEAFF
cdr3_nt: TGTGCCAGCTCACCACGGGACAGCGCAAAGAACACTGAAGCTTTCTTT

d_call: NA
v_call: TRBV7-8
j_call: TRBJ1-5
clone_size: NA
cdr3_aa: CASSLSAGSGQPQHF
cdr3_nt: TGTGCCAGCAGCTTATCAGCGGGATCTGGTCAGCCCCAGCATTTT

d_call: TRBD2
v_call: TRBV7-2
j_call: TRBJ2-3
clone_size: NA
cdr3_aa: CASSLVGAGGYGDTQYF
cdr3_nt: TGTGCCAGCAGCTTAGTGGGAGCGGGAGGTTATGGAGATACGCAGTATTTT

d_call: TRBD2
v_call: TRBV4-2
j_call: TRBJ2-1
clone_size: NA
cdr3_aa: CASSQDPGEGNNEQFF
cdr3_nt: TGTGCCAGCAGCCAAGATCCCGGGGAGGGAAACAATGAGCAGTTCTTC